These 26 T cell receptor beta chains share one sample of origin, sequenced in a study of T cell responses to AZD1222 COVID-19 vaccine. Data came from immunoSEQ multiplex PCR; TCRdb stores just in-frame clones and leaves some out. The sample yields 100,000 to 120,000 clones, more than 70% seen once. Source: peripheral blood, taken on day 0 of MenACWY control vaccination. Receptors originate from an adult in good health.

A note on this clone: Germline and junction disagree at one end, which may indicate a read error. The gene calls are TRBV7-7 and TRBJ2-5; no firm D call. Germline CDR1 and CDR2: SSHAT and FNYEAQ (reference sequence). The length of the CDR3 is 12 residues. CDR3 amino acids: CASSLEAGTQYF. The CDR3 nucleotides read TGTGCTAGCAGCTTAGAGGCTGGGACCCAGTACTTC.

There are a few counts of this clone. The chain recombines TRBV5-1 with TRBJ2-1, with TRBD1 as a possible D gene (5 bases). This CDR3 region has 14 residues. Germline values: CDR1 SGHRS, CDR2 YFSETQ. The V end lost 7 bases, the J end lost 1 base, and 12 bases lay between the germline ends. The CDR3 sequence: CASGFTGSYNEQFF. The CDR3 coding sequence is TGCGCCAGCGGATTTACAGGTTCCTACAATGAGCAGTTCTTC.

This chain joins TRBV7-9 and TRBJ1-4; D unclear. From germline, CDR1 is SEHNR and CDR2 FQNEAQ (reference sequence). Trimming left V 5 bases short and J 5 bases short, with 9 bases between. CDR3 length: 13 residues. CDR3 region: CASSKETNEKLFF. CDR3 DNA sequence: TGTGCCAGCAGCAAAGAAACGAATGAAAAACTGTTTTTT.

This clone occurred a few times. The V gene is TRBV7-9, the J gene TRBJ1-2, with D uncertain. Germline V CDR1 and CDR2: SEHNR, FQNEAQ (reference sequence). Trimming shortened V by 3 bases and J by 7 bases, and 9 bases separated the two germline ends. This CDR3 spans 12 amino acids. CDR3 region: CASSLEIFGYTF. The CDR3 DNA reads TGTGCCAGCAGCTTGGAAATATTTGGCTACACCTTC.

This chain connects TRBV2 to TRBJ1-1; D perhaps matches TRBD1 (5 bases). The CDR3 covers 15 residues. With 7 bases removed from V and 2 bases from J, the gap between germline ends came to 17 bases. From germline, CDR1 is SNHLY and CDR2 FYNNEI. The CDR3 DNA sequence: TGTGCCAGCATAGGGACCGGTGCCGGTAACACTGAAGCTTTCTTT. Protein product: CASIGTGAGNTEAFF.

A remark on this clone: Other nucleotide sequences in the sample specify the same CDR3. The gene calls are TRBV5-1 and TRBJ1-1; 10 positions match TRBD1. Germline V lookup: CDR1 SGHRS, CDR2 YFSETQ. V shed 3 bases and J 4 bases; nucleotides not matched to a gene: 3. The CDR3 has 14 residues. The CDR3 loop reads CASSYRDRGTEAFF. In nucleotides, the CDR3 is TGCGCCAGCAGCTACCGGGACAGGGGCACTGAAGCTTTCTTT.

The V call is TRBV19, the J call TRBJ2-7; 7 bases are a match to TRBD1. Per the germline V gene, CDR1 is LNHDA and CDR2 is SQIVND (reference sequence). This CDR3 spans 14 amino acids. V shed 4 bases and J 0 bases; nucleotides not matched to a gene: 3. For the CDR3, the DNA is TGTGCCAGTAGTAGCCGGGACAGCTCCTACGAGCAGTACTTC. Encoded protein: CASSSRDSSYEQYF.

The chain has TRBV2 and TRBJ1-1; D not certain. Germline loops: CDR1 SNHLY, CDR2 FYNNEI. The CDR3 runs 13 residues. The ends were cut back, 5 bases at V and 4 bases at J, with 11 bases in the middle. DNA of the CDR3: TGTGCCAGCAGTCGGATCGTATCCACTGAAGCTTTCTTT. It specifies CASSRIVSTEAFF.

The genes are TRBV6-1 and TRBJ1-2; no reliable D call. Trimming removed 0 bases from V and 3 bases from J, with 8 bases in between. This CDR3 has 14 residues. Germline values: CDR1 MNHNS, CDR2 SASEGT. CDR3 bases: TGTGCCAGCAGTGAAGCTGCAGTCTACTATGGCTACACCTTC. Residues: CASSEAAVYYGYTF.

This clone was recorded once. J is TRBJ2-5 and V is TRBV4-1, with unresolved D. The V end was cut by 1 base, the J end by 1 base, with 10 bases between. There are 15 residues in the CDR3. Germline V gives CDR1 MGHRA, CDR2 YSYEKL. The CDR3 spells CASSQGSSFQETQYF. CDR3 nucleotide sequence: TGCGCCAGCAGCCAAGGCAGTTCGTTCCAAGAGACCCAGTACTTC.

The chain is built from TRBV7-2 and TRBJ1-5; TRBD1 is a possible D gene (5 bases). The CDR3 consists of 15 residues. V lost 5 bases to trimming and J lost 1 base, with 12 bases between them. Germline CDR1 and CDR2: SGHTA and FQGNSA. Here the CDR3 reads CASSAIWGSNQPQHF. CDR3 nucleotide sequence: TGTGCCAGCAGCGCAATTTGGGGGAGCAATCAGCCCCAGCATTTT.

This chain joins TRBV4-2 and TRBJ1-5; no definite D call. The V gene's germline CDR1 is LGHNA and CDR2 YNFKEQ. This CDR3 has 15 amino acids. Trimming cost V 0 bases and J 0 bases, with 6 bases left between them. The CDR3 is CASSQDEDSNQPQHF. The CDR3 DNA reads as TGTGCCAGCAGCCAAGATGAGGATAGCAATCAGCCCCAGCATTTT.

This chain joins TRBV2 and TRBJ2-7; unclear D gene. This CDR3 region has 13 residues. The germline V gene has CDR1 SNHLY and CDR2 FYNNEI. Trimming took off 4 bases at V and 2 bases at J, with 9 bases between the two ends. The DNA for the CDR3 is TGTGCCAGCAGTGGCAGGCCCGCCTACGAGCAGTACTTC. This codes for CASSGRPAYEQYF.

The CDR3 is CASSYPGQGAKGYTF. The CDR3 DNA sequence: TGTGCCAGCAGCTACCCGGGACAGGGGGCGAAGGGCTACACCTTC. The genes are TRBV5-4 and TRBJ1-2; TRBD1 agrees at 12 bases. V shed 3 bases and J 8 bases; nucleotides not matched to a gene: 8. Germline CDR1 reads SGHNT; CDR2 reads YYREEE (reference sequence). The CDR3 contains 15 residues. Based on the CDR3 plus reference TRBV5-4 and TRBJ1-2, the full variable domain is ETGVTQSPTHLIKTRGQQVTLRCSSQSGHNTVSWYQQALGQGPQFIFQYYREEENGRGNFPPRFSGLQFPNYSSELNVNALELDDSALYLCASSYPGQGAKGYTFGSGTRLTVV.

The rearrangement joins TRBV19 to TRBJ1-5; no reliable D call. Trimming cost V 6 bases and J 1 base, with 10 bases left between them. Germline loops: CDR1 LNHDA, CDR2 SQIVND (reference sequence). The CDR3 contains 14 residues. The CDR3 loop is CASSPDGSNQPQHF. In nucleotides, the CDR3 is TGTGCCAGTAGCCCGGACGGAAGCAATCAGCCCCAGCATTTT.

This clone occurred once. The CDR3 reads CASSYTLSSYEQYF. The CDR3 region has the DNA TGTGCCAGCAGTTACACACTGAGCTCCTACGAGCAGTACTTC. The V and J genes are TRBV6-5 and TRBJ2-7; D gene unclear. Germline values: CDR1 MNHEY, CDR2 SVGAGI. CDR3 size: 14 residues. Trimming left V 2 bases short and J 0 bases short, with 8 bases between.

The V and J genes are TRBV19 and TRBJ2-7, with TRBD1 as a possible D gene (6 bases). CDR1 LNHDA and CDR2 SQIVND come from the germline V gene (reference sequence). V was clipped by 0 bases and J by 3 bases, with 9 bases between them. This CDR3 region has 14 residues. The CDR3 bases are TGTGCCAGTAGTATAGACTTGGACAGCTACGAGCAGTACTTC. Encoded protein: CASSIDLDSYEQYF.

The chain employs TRBV6-5 and TRBJ1-1; D unresolved. V lost 5 bases and J 5 bases, leaving 12 bases between the germline ends. This CDR3 has 13 residues. In germline, CDR1 is MNHEY, CDR2 SVGAGI. The CDR3 nucleotides are TGTGCCAGCAGTCCAGGAGGGAGGACTGAAGCTTTCTTT. Protein sequence: CASSPGGRTEAFF.

DNA of the CDR3: TGTGCCTGGAGTGTAGGCTGGGGCGCTTTCTTT. Protein sequence: CAWSVGWGAFF. The chain joins TRBV30 to TRBJ1-1; a weak D match, TRBD1 (5 bases). The CDR3 consists of 11 residues. V was pared by 0 bases and J by 11 bases, with 10 bases between. Germline-derived CDR1 and CDR2 are GTSNPN and SVGIG (reference sequence).

This clone was picked up one time. Additional DNA sequences in this sample encode the identical CDR3. The rearrangement links TRBV28 to TRBJ1-2; no reliable D call. Germline-derived CDR1 and CDR2 are MDHEN and SYDVKM. Between the trimmed V and J ends, which lost 1 base and 7 bases, there was a span of 4 bases. The length of the CDR3 is 11 residues. The CDR3 DNA follows: TGTGCCAGCAGTTTATCGCGTGGCTACACCTTC. Amino acid sequence: CASSLSRGYTF.

The chain recombines TRBV7-3 with TRBJ1-3; no clear D gene. V was clipped by 6 bases and J by 0 bases, with 9 bases between them. Germline CDR1 is SGHTA and CDR2 is FQGTGA. This CDR3 comprises 14 residues. The CDR3 DNA sequence: TGTGCCAGCAGTTTACAGAGCTCTGGAAACACCATATATTTT. Translated, it gives CASSLQSSGNTIYF.

This chain links TRBV24-1 with TRBJ2-2; 9 bases are shared with TRBD2. Per the germline V gene, CDR1 is KGHDR and CDR2 is SFDVKD. The trim removed 3 bases at V and 7 bases at J, leaving 8 bases unmatched. The CDR3 contains 16 residues. As DNA, the CDR3 is TGTGCCACCAGTGATCCGCGGGGGGGTTCAAACGGGGAGCTGTTTTTT. Its protein is CATSDPRGGSNGELFF.

The V and J genes are TRBV21-1 and TRBJ1-1; the listed D gene, TRBD1, was not tested against the DNA. TRBV21-1 is a known pseudogene. The CDR3 runs to 14 residues. CDR3 in DNA: TGTGCCAGCAGGGCCGGGACAGAGGCAGTGGGAGCTTTCTTT. Translating gives CASRAGTEAVGAFF.

V and J are TRBV6-5 and TRBJ1-5, with D unclear. The germline gives CDR1 MNHEY, CDR2 SVGAGI. Deletions cut 5 bases from V and 2 bases from J, with 13 bases between. The CDR3 is 15 residues long. CDR3 in DNA: TGTGCCAGCAGTATGGTCTCTATGGGCAATCAGCCCCAGCATTTT. Translation: CASSMVSMGNQPQHF.

V and J are TRBV5-1 and TRBJ2-7; 7 bases fit TRBD2. V shed 5 bases, J shed 3 bases, and the junction held 11 bases outside the gene matches. The CDR3 is made up of 15 amino acids. CDR1 SGHRS and CDR2 YFSETQ come from the germline V gene. The CDR3 reads CASRRSGQRGYEQYF. CDR3 coding DNA: TGCGCCAGCAGAAGGTCCGGGCAGCGGGGCTACGAGCAGTACTTC.

V and J are TRBV18 and TRBJ2-3, with TRBD2 matching 11 bases. Trimming took 6 bases from V and 6 from J; bases not matched to a gene: 5. This CDR3 spans 14 amino acids. Germline V gene lookup returns CDR1 KGHSH and CDR2 LQKENI. CDR3 bases: TGTGCCAGCTCGCGTCTAGCGGGGGGTGATACGCAGTATTTT. Protein product: CASSRLAGGDTQYF.